This T cell receptor beta chain was recorded in a study of T cell changes during pregnancy in multiple sclerosis (dated by TCRdb to the late 2010s). Turning to the overall study: The study examined how the T cell repertoire changed over the course of pregnancy in women with multiple sclerosis.

The CDR3 spans 16 residues, from the cysteine through the phenylalanine. Only the CDR3 DNA is retained, 48 bases long and in frame from the first base. V and J are trimmed by 6 bases and 2 bases, and the gene matches miss 7 bases of the junction. For CDR1 and CDR2, the germline V gene lists SNHLY and FYNNEI. As to this clone: Its target antigen remains unknown. There are no base qualities to consult, and no much larger clone falls within one base.

The library relied on the immunoSEQ multiplex PCR assay. This immuneACCESS table, as held by TCRdb, lists in-frame sequences with V and J called but not all clones. Of the missing ones, under half trace to an unresolved V gene in checked studies; the others have no known cause. Counted in this sample were 40,000 to 50,000 clones; around 91% of them appeared once. Roughly 10% of the sample is held by the ten biggest clonotypes. This chain joins TRBV2 to TRBJ2-1; the central 10 bases match TRBD2. The sequencing here drew on CD8+ T cells from peripheral blood mononuclear cells, taken in the first trimester of pregnancy. This sequence originates from a female donor with multiple sclerosis, enrolled in a pregnancy study. In nucleotide form, the sequence is TGTGCCAGCAGAGATAGCGGGAGGCCCCCCTACAATGAGCAGTTCTTC. It specifies CASRDSGRPPYNEQFF.